The clone carrying this TCR beta chain was seen a few times. This record comes from a study of patients and donors after allogeneic stem cell transplantation. MiXCR was run by TCRdb on the RT-PCR reads, yielding one entry per CDR3 protein. Among 57,000 or so distinct CDR3 sequences listed, 13% were seen once. Germline assignment: CDR1 MGHRA and CDR2 YSYEKL. The CDR3 runs to 14 residues. J gave up 8 bases and V 5 bases, and 3 bases lay outside the gene matches. The source of this sequence is a human donor who was either an allogeneic HSCT recipient or a stem cell or donor lymphocyte infusion donor (not recorded which). It is not recorded whose cells these are; they may come from a transplant donor. The rearrangement joins TRBV4-1 to TRBJ2-2, with 12 bases identical to TRBD2. Material: blood, either unsorted or a sorted T cell fraction (not recorded which). The CDR3 loop reads CASSGLAGSGELFF. The CDR3, as DNA: TGCGCCAGCAGCGGACTAGCGGGGTCAGGGGAGCTGTTTTTT.